A selection of T cell receptor beta chains follows, all from one sample in a study of breast tumors, draining lymph nodes, adjacent tissues. Using its own MiXCR run on the multiplex PCR reads, TCRdb lists one record per CDR3 protein. The table includes 200,000 or so distinct CDR3 sequences, approximately 30% detected once. The specimen sequenced was axillary lymph node tissue. All receptors come from a female donor with breast cancer. Some clones in this sample may be carry-over from other donors' samples. CDR3s include the opening cysteine and the closing phenylalanine or tryptophan. The D gene is left open where the match is weak. Some rows mark clone size as missing; the rest say once, few, many or name a class of expanded clone.

-	-	TRBV6-1	TRBJ2-5	CASSELTGQETQYF	TGTGCCAGCAGTGAACTTACGGGTCAAGAGACCCAGTACTTC
many	-	TRBV20-1	TRBJ2-1	CSALKWEPHNEQFF	TGCAGTGCCCTTAAGTGGGAGCCCCACAATGAGCAGTTCTTC
many	TRBD1	TRBV20-1	TRBJ2-7	CSARDQGTGTYEQYF	TGCAGTGCTAGAGATCAAGGGACAGGGACCTACGAGCAGTACTTC
-	-	TRBV27	TRBJ2-6	CASSLQGFPGANVLTF	TGTGCCAGCAGTTTACAGGGATTCCCTGGGGCCAACGTCCTGACTTTC
-	-	TRBV6-2/TRBV6-3	TRBJ1-2	CASSPRQPPYGYTF	TGTGCCAGCAGTCCCCGACAACCCCCCTATGGCTACACCTTC
many	-	TRBV15	TRBJ1-4	CATSRDRQIEKLFF	TGTGCCACCAGCAGAGATAGACAGATTGAAAAACTGTTTTTT
many	-	TRBV4-3	TRBJ2-1	CASSQDVRNNEQFF	TGCGCCAGCAGCCAAGACGTGCGGAACAATGAGCAGTTCTTC
many	-	TRBV19	TRBJ1-3	CASSMDSSGNTIYF	TGTGCCAGTAGCATGGACAGCTCTGGAAACACCATATATTTT
-	-	TRBV7-2	TRBJ1-5	CASSWGGQAYQPQHF	TGTGCCAGCAGCTGGGGGGGACAAGCGTATCAGCCCCAGCATTTT
many	-	TRBV5-1	TRBJ1-6	CASSDTFNSPLHF	TGCGCCAGCAGCGACACTTTTAATTCACCCCTCCACTTT
-	-	TRBV10-1	TRBJ2-5	CASSESSGRKETQYF	TGCGCCAGCAGTGAGTCATCGGGGAGGAAGGAGACCCAGTACTTC
many	TRBD1	TRBV5-1	TRBJ2-7	CASSAGQVSSYEQYF	TGCGCCAGCAGCGCGGGACAGGTCAGCTCCTACGAGCAGTACTTC
-	TRBD1	TRBV13	TRBJ1-1	CASSLTGGGTEAFF	TGTGCCAGCAGCTTGACAGGGGGAGGGACTGAAGCTTTCTTT
many	-	TRBV20-1	TRBJ2-7	CSARGLGVAYEQYF	TGCAGTGCTAGAGGGCTAGGGGTTGCCTACGAGCAGTACTTC
few	-	TRBV7-2	TRBJ2-6	CASTSGANVLTF	TGTGCCAGCACCTCTGGGGCCAACGTCCTGACTTTC
many	TRBD1	TRBV18	TRBJ1-6	CASSPRDRPSPLHF	TGTGCCAGCTCACCACGGGACAGACCGTCGCCCCTCCACTTT
-	TRBD1	TRBV29-1	TRBJ1-2	CSVERGPHGYTF	TGCAGCGTTGAGAGGGGGCCCCATGGCTACACCTTC
many	-	TRBV11-3	TRBJ2-1	CASSLEGQGTNEQFF	TGTGCCAGCAGCTTAGAAGGGCAGGGAACTAATGAGCAGTTCTTC
-	-	TRBV20-1	TRBJ1-2	CSAGIGSGYTF	TGCAGTGCGGGGATCGGTTCTGGCTACACCTTC